This is a list of T cell receptor beta chains from one sample in a study of blood T cells in healthy people across ages. TCRdb reprocessed the 5' RACE reads via MiXCR and lists one record per CDR3 protein. The table includes 600,000 to 1,000,000 distinct CDR3 sequences, roughly 64% detected once. The sequencing sample was made of blood. These receptor sequences come from a man aged 30 to 39 in good health. Both conserved end residues are part of each CDR3. Fields, in order: J gene, D gene, V gene, clone size, CDR3 protein, CDR3 DNA. D genes are given only for firm matches. Not every row has a clone size; where given, it reads once, few, many or a size class.

J gene: TRBJ1-2; D gene: NA; V gene: TRBV29-1; clone size: NA; CDR3 protein: CSVEVRRGSRWHGYTF; CDR3 DNA: TGCAGCGTTGAGGTCCGGAGGGGGAGCAGGTGGCATGGCTACACCTTC
J gene: TRBJ1-2; D gene: NA; V gene: TRBV6-6; clone size: NA; CDR3 protein: CASTGRGHMDGYTF; CDR3 DNA: TGTGCCAGCACCGGCAGGGGACACATGGATGGCTACACCTTC
J gene: TRBJ2-7; D gene: NA; V gene: TRBV7-8; clone size: NA; CDR3 protein: CASSLKLLSYEQYF; CDR3 DNA: TGTGCCAGCAGCTTAAAACTACTCTCCTACGAGCAGTACTTC
J gene: TRBJ2-6; D gene: NA; V gene: TRBV29-1; clone size: few; CDR3 protein: CSVVAGPAVGANVLTF; CDR3 DNA: TGCAGCGTTGTCGCGGGGCCCGCGGTTGGGGCCAACGTCCTGACTTTC
J gene: TRBJ2-7; D gene: TRBD1; V gene: TRBV20-1; clone size: few; CDR3 protein: CSASRTGVPEQYF; CDR3 DNA: TGCAGTGCTTCTAGGACAGGGGTCCCCGAGCAGTACTTC
J gene: TRBJ2-1; D gene: TRBD2; V gene: TRBV7-3; clone size: few; CDR3 protein: CASSLGGGVREQFF; CDR3 DNA: TGTGCCAGCAGCTTAGGCGGGGGGGTCAGGGAGCAGTTCTTC
J gene: TRBJ1-5; D gene: TRBD1; V gene: TRBV28; clone size: NA; CDR3 protein: CASSSQGAYQPQHF; CDR3 DNA: TGTGCCAGCAGTTCTCAGGGGGCTTATCAGCCCCAGCATTTT
J gene: TRBJ2-1; D gene: TRBD2; V gene: TRBV15; clone size: NA; CDR3 protein: CATSSSHRLAGYNEQFF; CDR3 DNA: TGTGCCACCAGCAGTTCGCACCGACTAGCGGGGTACAATGAGCAGTTCTTC
J gene: TRBJ2-7; D gene: TRBD2; V gene: TRBV4-2; clone size: NA; CDR3 protein: CASSLGLAGGALPYEQYF; CDR3 DNA: TGTGCCAGCAGCCTCGGACTAGCGGGGGGGGCCCTTCCCTACGAGCAGTACTTC
J gene: TRBJ2-7; D gene: TRBD2; V gene: TRBV27; clone size: NA; CDR3 protein: CASSPVYPPSGTYEQYF; CDR3 DNA: TGTGCCAGCAGTCCCGTTTATCCCCCTAGCGGAACCTACGAGCAGTACTTC
J gene: TRBJ2-4; D gene: NA; V gene: TRBV24-1; clone size: NA; CDR3 protein: CATSDGAKNIQYF; CDR3 DNA: TGTGCCACCAGTGACGGGGCCAAAAACATTCAGTACTTC
J gene: TRBJ2-5; D gene: NA; V gene: TRBV5-1; clone size: few; CDR3 protein: CASSLGQGPQETQYF; CDR3 DNA: TGTGCCAGCAGCTTGGGGCAGGGACCGCAAGAGACCCAGTACTTC
J gene: TRBJ2-3; D gene: TRBD2; V gene: TRBV20-1; clone size: NA; CDR3 protein: CSGASGLAGGQTQYF; CDR3 DNA: TGCAGTGGAGCTTCCGGACTAGCGGGGGGGCAAACGCAGTATTTT
J gene: TRBJ1-5; D gene: NA; V gene: TRBV7-9; clone size: NA; CDR3 protein: CASAWGGRRQPQHF; CDR3 DNA: TGTGCCAGCGCTTGGGGGGGAAGGCGACAGCCCCAGCATTTT
J gene: TRBJ2-1; D gene: TRBD2; V gene: TRBV20-1; clone size: once; CDR3 protein: CSARDPGGRSPRNEQFF; CDR3 DNA: TGCAGTGCTAGAGATCCCGGCGGGAGGTCCCCGAGAAATGAGCAGTTCTTC
J gene: TRBJ1-2; D gene: TRBD1; V gene: TRBV5-1; clone size: few; CDR3 protein: CASSHGTGGIGYTF; CDR3 DNA: TGCGCCAGCAGCCACGGGACAGGGGGTATTGGCTACACCTTC
J gene: TRBJ1-4; D gene: NA; V gene: TRBV6-1; clone size: NA; CDR3 protein: CASRSTGFRNEKLFF; CDR3 DNA: TGTGCCAGCCGGTCGACAGGATTCCGTAATGAAAAACTGTTTTTT
J gene: TRBJ2-1; D gene: TRBD1; V gene: TRBV7-2; clone size: NA; CDR3 protein: CASSLGSGTGGQFF; CDR3 DNA: TGTGCCAGCAGCTTAGGGTCCGGGACAGGGGGGCAGTTCTTC
J gene: TRBJ2-1; D gene: NA; V gene: TRBV13; clone size: once; CDR3 protein: CASSPGGAQFF; CDR3 DNA: TGTGCCAGCAGCCCTGGGGGGGCGCAGTTCTTC
J gene: TRBJ2-1; D gene: TRBD2; V gene: TRBV10-3; clone size: few; CDR3 protein: CAIRERTSGRRDEQFF; CDR3 DNA: TGTGCCATCAGGGAGAGGACTAGCGGGAGGAGGGATGAGCAGTTCTTC
J gene: TRBJ2-7; D gene: NA; V gene: TRBV7-9; clone size: NA; CDR3 protein: CASGEVYEQYF; CDR3 DNA: TGTGCCAGCGGTGAAGTCTACGAGCAGTACTTC
J gene: TRBJ2-1; D gene: NA; V gene: TRBV7-2; clone size: NA; CDR3 protein: CASSHRQVYSYNEQFF; CDR3 DNA: TGTGCCAGCAGCCACAGACAGGTCTACTCCTACAATGAGCAGTTCTTC
J gene: TRBJ2-1; D gene: NA; V gene: TRBV7-2; clone size: NA; CDR3 protein: CASRSEGTSNEQFF; CDR3 DNA: TGTGCCTCCCGGTCAGAGGGGACGAGCAATGAGCAGTTCTTC
J gene: TRBJ2-3; D gene: NA; V gene: TRBV5-1; clone size: NA; CDR3 protein: CASSLTRVTDTQYF; CDR3 DNA: TGCGCCAGCAGCTTGACCAGGGTCACAGATACGCAGTATTTT